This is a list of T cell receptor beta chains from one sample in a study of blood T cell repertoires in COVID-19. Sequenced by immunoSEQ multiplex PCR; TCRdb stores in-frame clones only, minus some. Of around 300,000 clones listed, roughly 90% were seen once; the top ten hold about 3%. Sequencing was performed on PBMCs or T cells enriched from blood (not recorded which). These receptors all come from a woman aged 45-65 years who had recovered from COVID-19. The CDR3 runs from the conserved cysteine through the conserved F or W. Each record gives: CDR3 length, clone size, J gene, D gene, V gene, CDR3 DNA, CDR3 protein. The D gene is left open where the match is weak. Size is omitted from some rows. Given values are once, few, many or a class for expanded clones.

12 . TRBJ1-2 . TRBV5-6 TGTGCCAGCAGCACCGACACTTATGGCTACACCTTC CASSTDTYGYTF
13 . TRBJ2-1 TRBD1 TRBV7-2 TGTGCCAGCAGTAGGGGGACAGACCGAGGGCAGTTCTTC CASSRGTDRGQFF
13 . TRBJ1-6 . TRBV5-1 TGCGCCAGCGGAGACAGTTATAATTCACCCCTCCACTTT CASGDSYNSPLHF
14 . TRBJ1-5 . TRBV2 TGTGCCAGCAGTGACACCGGTAGCAATCAGCCCCAGCATTTT CASSDTGSNQPQHF
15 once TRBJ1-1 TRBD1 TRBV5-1 TGCGCCAGCAGCTCACAGGGGGCGCCGGGCACTGAAGCTTTCTTT CASSSQGAPGTEAFF
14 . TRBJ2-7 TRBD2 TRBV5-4 TGTGCCAGCAGCTTGGGGACTAGCATATACGAGCAGTACTTC CASSLGTSIYEQYF
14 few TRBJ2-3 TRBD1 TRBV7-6 TGTGCCAGCAGCGCCGGACAGGGGGCGAATACGCAGTATTTT CASSAGQGANTQYF
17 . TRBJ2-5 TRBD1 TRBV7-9 TGTGCCAGCAGCCCACCCTACCCAGGGGGCTCGGGAGAGACCCAGTACTTC CASSPPYPGGSGETQYF
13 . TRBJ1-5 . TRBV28 TGTGCCAGCAGCCGACGGGGGGGTCAGCCCCAGCATTTT CASSRRGGQPQHF
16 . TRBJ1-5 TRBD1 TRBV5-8 TGTGCCAGCAGCCCCGGGACAGGGTATGGCAATCAGCCCCAGCATTTT CASSPGTGYGNQPQHF
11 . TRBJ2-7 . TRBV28 TGTGCCAGCAGTTTAGTAGACGAGCAGTACTTC CASSLVDEQYF
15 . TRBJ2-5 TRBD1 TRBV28 TGTGCCAGCAGCAAGCCACAGGGGGCGCGGGAGACCCAGTACTTC CASSKPQGARETQYF
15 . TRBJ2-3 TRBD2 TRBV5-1 TGCGCCAGCAGCTTTAGCGGGGGGAGCACAGATACGCAGTATTTT CASSFSGGSTDTQYF
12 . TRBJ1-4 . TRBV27 TGTGCCAGCGCGCCACCGGGAGAAAAACTGTTTTTT CASAPPGEKLFF
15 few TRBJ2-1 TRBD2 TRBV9 TGTGCCAGCAGCGCGACTAGCGGGGCACACAATGAGCAGTTCTTC CASSATSGAHNEQFF
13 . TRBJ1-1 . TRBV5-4 TGTGCCAGCAGCTTGGATGGGGGCAGGGAAGCTTTCTTT CASSLDGGREAFF
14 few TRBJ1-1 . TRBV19 TGTGCCAGTAGCACTGATCACCGGAACACTGAAGCTTTCTTT CASSTDHRNTEAFF
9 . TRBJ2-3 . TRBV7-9 TGTGCCAGCAGATTAGAACAGGACTTT CASRLEQDF
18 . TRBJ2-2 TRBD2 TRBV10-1 TGCGCCAGCAGTCCCACGGGACTAGCGGGAGGGTACACCGGGGAGCTGTTTTTT CASSPTGLAGGYTGELFF
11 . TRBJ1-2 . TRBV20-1 TGCAGTTCGGCCGAGAGCGATGGCTACACCTTC CSSAESDGYTF
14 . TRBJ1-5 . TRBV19 TGTGCCAGTAGTCCGGACAAAGGCAATCAGCCCCAGCATTTT CASSPDKGNQPQHF
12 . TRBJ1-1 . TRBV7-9 TGTGCCAGCAGCTTAATGACAGCTGAAGCTTTCTTT CASSLMTAEAFF
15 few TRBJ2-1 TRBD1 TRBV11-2 TGTGCCAGCAGCTTAGATAGGGGGCCGAGCGATGAGCAGTTCTTC CASSLDRGPSDEQFF
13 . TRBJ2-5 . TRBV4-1 TGCGCCAGCAGCCCAGGGAACCAAGAGACCCAGTACTTC CASSPGNQETQYF
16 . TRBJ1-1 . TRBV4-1 TGCGCCAGCAGTCTCCACCGCGTGCGATCCGACACTGAAGCTTTCTTT CASSLHRVRSDTEAFF
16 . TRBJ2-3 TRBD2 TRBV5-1 TGCGCCAGCAGCCCAGCCGGGACTAGCGGGAGTGATACGCAGTATTTT CASSPAGTSGSDTQYF
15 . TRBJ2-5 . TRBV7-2 TGTGCCAGCAGCTTAGTTTCTCGGGAGCTGGAGACCCAGTACTTC CASSLVSRELETQYF
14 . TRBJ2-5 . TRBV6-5 TGTGCCAGCAGTCGCGGGACAGTACAAGAGACCCAGTACTTC CASSRGTVQETQYF
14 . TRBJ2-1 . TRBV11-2 TGTGCCAGCAGCCCCCGAACATACCCGAATGAGCAGTTCTTC CASSPRTYPNEQFF
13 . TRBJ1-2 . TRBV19 TGTGCCAGTAGTCCACAGGGTACCTATGGCTACACCTTC CASSPQGTYGYTF
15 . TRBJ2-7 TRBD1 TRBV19 TGTGCCAGTAGTATTTATGGGACAGGGGGATTCGAGCAGTACTTC CASSIYGTGGFEQYF
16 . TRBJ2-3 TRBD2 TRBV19 TGTGCCAGTAGTATAGGGCTAGCGGAACACACAGATACGCAGTATTTT CASSIGLAEHTDTQYF
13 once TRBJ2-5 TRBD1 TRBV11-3 TGTGCCAGCAGTCGGACAGGGGTAGAGACCCAGTACTTC CASSRTGVETQYF
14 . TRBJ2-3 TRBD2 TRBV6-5 TGTGCCAGCAGGTCTAGCGGGTTCACAGATACGCAGTATTTT CASRSSGFTDTQYF
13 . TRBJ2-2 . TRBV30 TGTGCCTGGAGTGTAAATTGGGCCCGGGAGCTGTTTTTT CAWSVNWARELFF